A single sample gave rise to the 11 T cell receptor beta chains below, sequenced in a study of regulatory T cells in long-lasting Graves disease. Sample time point: newly diagnosed GD, antithyroid drugs for less than 3 months. From PBMCs, RNA was extracted and then used to make the TCR library. Construction of the TCR beta libraries employed iRepertoire HTBI primers in conjunction with Arm-PCR of CDR3 regions. MiXCR, run by TCRdb on the multiplex PCR reads, gives a single entry per CDR3 protein. The sample shows hundreds of thousands of distinct CDR3 sequences, around a sixth of them seen only once. Sequencing was performed on peripheral blood mononuclear cells (PBMCs), taken at new diagnosis, from a patient treated with antithyroid drugs. All receptors derive from a female donor with Graves disease.

This clonotype came up many times. CDR3 DNA sequence: TGTGCCAGCAGTCGAGGGGGAGCGCACAATGAGCAGTTCTTC. Its translation is CASSRGGAHNEQFF. The chain recombines TRBV7-9 with TRBJ2-1, with a weak D call TRBD1 (6 bases). V was trimmed by 6 bases and J by 5 bases, leaving 14 bases between them. This CDR3 comprises 14 residues. Germline CDR1 SEHNR, CDR2 FQNEAQ (reference sequence).

V usage is TRBV4-3 and J usage is TRBJ2-4; D is undetermined. CDR1 LGHNA and CDR2 YSLEER come from the germline V gene. CDR3 length: 18 residues. Trimming shortened V by 0 bases and J by 2 bases, and 17 bases separated the two germline ends. In DNA, the CDR3 is TGCGCCAGCAGCCAAGAATTAGGCCCTCCGAGATCCAAAAACATTCAGTACTTC. It codes for CASSQELGPPRSKNIQYF.

Ten or more counts support this clonotype. This chain links TRBV10-3 with TRBJ2-3; D remains unclear. The V gene lost 0 bases and the J gene lost 2 bases, with 9 bases spanning the gap. This CDR3 comprises 15 residues. The germline gives CDR1 ENHRY, CDR2 SYGVKD. This CDR3 reads CAISESVRNTDTQYF. The CDR3 DNA follows: TGTGCCATCAGTGAGTCGGTTCGAAACACAGATACGCAGTATTTT.

The chain joins TRBV6-1 to TRBJ2-1; no reliable D call. The CDR3 length is 14 residues. V was cut by 5 bases and J by 10 bases, with 18 bases left in between. Germline CDR1 reads MNHNS; CDR2 reads SASEGT. The CDR3 sequence: CASSQLRAPREQFF. The CDR3 coding sequence is TGTGCCAGCAGTCAACTCCGGGCCCCAAGGGAGCAGTTCTTC.

This clonotype turned up a few times. The V and J genes are TRBV6-2 or TRBV6-3 and TRBJ2-6; no reliable D call. In germline, CDR1 is MNHEY, CDR2 SVGEGT. Between the trimmed V and J ends, which lost 7 bases and 0 bases, there was a span of 10 bases. The CDR3 runs 15 residues. DNA of the CDR3: TGTGCCAGCATTGCCGCCTACTCTGGGGCCAACGTCCTGACTTTC. This encodes CASIAAYSGANVLTF.

Many counts were recorded for this clonotype. The chain uses TRBV4-1 and TRBJ2-1, with D maybe TRBD2 (6 bases). V dropped 3 bases and J dropped 4 bases, with 10 bases sitting between them. The CDR3 contains 14 residues. Germline V CDR1 and CDR2: MGHRA, YSYEKL. The CDR3: CASSQATSYNEQFF. CDR3 nucleotide sequence: TGCGCCAGCAGCCAGGCGACTAGTTACAATGAGCAGTTCTTC.

This rearrangement joins TRBV29-1 to TRBJ2-1; 7 bases are a match to TRBD1. Germline loops: CDR1 SQVTM, CDR2 ANQGSEA. V shed 5 bases and J 1 base; nucleotides not matched to a gene: 8. This CDR3 spans 15 amino acids. CDR3: CSVYPTGDSYNEQFF. Written as DNA, the CDR3 is TGCAGCGTTTACCCCACAGGGGATTCCTACAATGAGCAGTTCTTC.

This clonotype was detected many times. The chain couples TRBV10-1 to TRBJ2-1; 7 positions match TRBD1. The CDR3 runs to 14 residues. Germline V gene data show CDR1 as WNHNN and CDR2 as SYGVQD (reference sequence). Trimming cost V 3 bases and J 2 bases; bases outside gene matches: 1. The CDR3 nucleotides are TGCGCCAGCAGTGAAGGGACAGCCTACAATGAGCAGTTCTTC. Its translation: CASSEGTAYNEQFF.

On this clonotype itself: This may come from a read error, since a much larger clone is one base off. The chain has TRBV24-1 and TRBJ1-5; a possible D gene is TRBD1 (5 bases). The V gene's germline CDR1 is KGHDR and CDR2 SFDVKD. This CDR3 comprises 14 residues. This CDR3 is CATSLAGPNRPQHF. As DNA, the CDR3 is TGTGCCACCAGTCTAGCAGGGCCCAATCGGCCCCAGCATTTT.

This clonotype was seen repeatedly, ten times or more. The chain combines TRBV11-2 with TRBJ2-4; TRBD1 is a possible D gene (6 bases). This CDR3 is built from 18 residues. Germline loops: CDR1 SGHAT, CDR2 FQNNGV. V was cut by 5 bases and J by 5 bases, with 25 bases left in between. In DNA, the CDR3 is TGTGCCAGCAGCGCAGGACCCAGGGGACGTTTCCGAGAAAACATTCAGTACTTC. Translated: CASSAGPRGRFRENIQYF. Combining the CDR3 with reference TRBV11-2 and TRBJ2-4 gives the whole variable domain EAGVAQSPRYKIIEKRQSVAFWCNPISGHATLYWYQQILGQGPKLLIQFQNNGVVDDSQLPKDRFSAERLKGVDSTLKIQPAKLEDSAVYLCASSAGPRGRFRENIQYFGAGTRLSVL.

This clonotype was counted between two and nine times. This chain connects TRBV10-3 to TRBJ1-1; TRBD1 matches 8 bases. The trim removed 6 bases at V and 4 bases at J, leaving 10 bases unmatched. This CDR3 has 15 amino acids. The germline CDR1 and CDR2 sequences are ENHRY and SYGVKD. Here the CDR3 reads CAISRPGQGSTEAFF. The CDR3, as DNA: TGTGCCATCAGCCGCCCTGGACAGGGTTCCACTGAAGCTTTCTTT.